This T cell receptor (beta chain) is drawn from a study of T cells in Graves' hyperthyroidism and ophthalmopathy (dated by TCRdb to between 2019 and 2020). With regard to the full study: Peripheral blood samples were taken at the time of initial diagnosis, prior to any treatment. After sampling, hyperthyroidism patients received methimazole starting at 30 mg daily, and ophthalmopathy patients received high-dose intravenous methylprednisolone. TCR Vbeta CDR3 sequencing of 140 or so peripheral blood samples (43 ophthalmopathy, roughly 72 hyperthyroidism and some 17 progressor patients) is reported in the paper. An independent validation cohort of under 20 hyperthyroidism patients and approximately 15 patients who later progressed to ophthalmopathy tested prospective prediction of ophthalmopathy. TCR V-J signatures able to tell the groups apart were searched for in a discovery cohort of 100 patients, of whom around 42 had Graves' ophthalmopathy and about 60 had stable Graves' hyperthyroidism. The study also compared thyroid tissue and blood T-cell repertoires from a handful of Graves' hyperthyroidism patients. The 100 or so discovery patients were divided at random into training and test sets in a 7:3 ratio. The study at large found these results: No statistical method was used to fix the sample size in advance, and group allocation was not hidden from the investigators. In validation, the model predicted progression to ophthalmopathy a median of roughly 6.1 months before onset, with roughly 71% sensitivity and just under 75% specificity. A 13 V-J signature model separated ophthalmopathy from stable hyperthyroidism, with about 90% sensitivity and roughly 82% specificity in cross-validation and 80%/75% in testing. Most expanded thyroid clonotypes (frequency above 0.001) were also found in blood, which suggests that blood repertoires may mirror thyroid immune responses.

On this clonotype: Its cognate antigen has yet to be identified. Base qualities are not provided; no much larger clone lies one nucleotide away.

TCR beta CDR3 regions were amplified from RNA transcripts. A first-round RT-PCR of the TCR CDR3 used the HTBI primer set with the Qiagen OneStep RT-PCR kit. Libraries were constructed in a second round of multiplex PCR, after which size selection and purification were performed. Libraries were sequenced paired-end with 100 bp reads on an Illumina HiSeq2000. Per the authors' processing: SOAPnuke was used to process the raw data, with reads discarded if the reads contained adapters or uncalled bases, had a mean Phred below 15, or lacked an exact constant-primer or identifier match. COPE v1.2.5 was used to merge the high-quality paired reads, and each unique nucleotide sequence was defined as a clonotype. Clonotypes were aligned to IMGT TRBV, TRBD and TRBJ reference segments using MiTCR v1.1. The analysis included only V-J combinations with a frequency above 0.0001, which together covered 99.2% of the repertoires. The TCS score was defined as the ratio of F50 (clonal expansion) to E x V (chaos), calculated using BLOSUM62-based TCRdist between CDR3 peptides within each V-J. Welch's t-statistics and random forest reduced roughly 540 V-J features to about 13, which were used in a naive Bayes classifier (R e1071). TCRdb redid the processing of the public reads, applying fastp at Q25 and MiXCR, and retained in-frame beta chains. Entries are consolidated by CDR3 protein sequence, retaining the most common genes and DNA. The V and J calls and clone size are TCRdb's, not the authors'. The sample contains about 200,000 distinct CDR3 sequences, roughly 17% of them found a single time. 40% to 65% of the sample belongs to the ten largest clones.

Graves' hyperthyroidism was defined as stable when no progression to ophthalmopathy occurred over 18 months of follow-up. The hyperthyroidism patients were between 18 and 65 years old and newly diagnosed, with a disease duration of less than 2 months. Any patient with an uncontrolled infection, another autoimmune disease, pregnancy or lactation was excluded. Diagnoses relied on clinical symptoms, serum thyroxine and TRAb, thyroid ultrasound and orbital computed tomography. PBMCs were separated from under 12 ml of fresh peripheral blood using Ficoll-Paque density gradient centrifugation. Trizol reagent was used to extract total RNA, and RNA quality was then checked on an Agilent 2100 Bioanalyzer. From a lookup of the germline V gene, CDR1 and CDR2 are KGHDR and SFDVKD. The CDR3 contains 13 residues, cysteine and phenylalanine counted. Only CDR3 DNA is held: 39 bases, read in frame from base 1. A distance of 10 bases separates the germline ends of V and J, which lose 8 bases and 1 base respectively.

The rearrangement combines TRBV24-1 with TRBJ1-1; the D gene lacks a confident call. The sample consisted of blood. The receptor was derived from a woman in her forties or fifties with Graves' hyperthyroidism. The DNA reads as follows: TGTGCCACCATGGTCGAGGAGAACACTGAAGCTTTCTTT. It is translated as CATMVEENTEAFF.